One and the same sample provided the 23 T cell receptor beta chains below, sequenced in a study of radiotherapy plus CTLA-4 blockade in lung cancer. TCRdb's copy holds only in-frame clones and misses some; the assay was immunoSEQ multiplex PCR. The sample includes around 77,000 clones, 74% of them seen just once. The starting material was peripheral blood, obtained from a patient treated with radiotherapy plus ipilimumab. The source is a human donor with non-small cell lung cancer whose response to radiotherapy plus ipilimumab could not be evaluated.

The chain uses TRBV27 and TRBJ1-5, with TRBD1 matching over 9 bases. Germline CDR1 is MNHEY and CDR2 is SMNVEV (reference sequence). V dropped 8 bases and J dropped 2; count of bases not matched to a gene: 4. The CDR3 consists of 14 residues. Written as DNA, the CDR3 is TGTGCCAGCCGCACAGGGGGCGGCAATCAGCCCCAGCATTTT. Its protein is CASRTGGGNQPQHF.

The CDR3 sequence is CASSRTSGGPRYEQYF. The CDR3 DNA is TGTGCCAGCAGCAGGACTAGCGGGGGGCCCCGCTACGAGCAGTACTTC. This chain connects TRBV7-2 to TRBJ2-7; 14 bases are a match to TRBD2. Trimming removed 5 bases from V and 3 bases from J; junction bases left unmatched: 6. Germline CDR1 SGHTA, CDR2 FQGNSA. There are 16 residues in the CDR3.

V gene TRBV11-2 combines with J gene TRBJ2-1; TRBD2 matches at 9 bases. V gave up 5 bases and J gave up 5 bases; unmatched junction bases: 16. Germline values: CDR1 SGHAT, CDR2 FQNNGV. The CDR3 consists of 18 residues. The CDR3 DNA is TGTGCCAGCAGCCTTCGTGTGCTAGCGGGGCCCCTTAACAATGAGCAGTTCTTC. The encoded protein is CASSLRVLAGPLNNEQFF.

In this sample, this clone turned up once. This chain links TRBV28 with TRBJ1-5, with 8 bases lining up with TRBD1. The CDR3 is made up of 15 amino acids. The junction had 7 bases not matched to a gene; V was cut back by 3 bases and J by 6 bases. From germline, CDR1 is MDHEN and CDR2 SYDVKM. The CDR3 region has the DNA TGTGCCAGCAGTTTCGCAGGGGGCCAGGGTCAGCCCCAGCATTTT. It translates to CASSFAGGQGQPQHF.

The chain carries TRBV15 and TRBJ1-2, with 8 bases that match TRBD1. The CDR3 is 16 amino acids. The germline CDR1 and CDR2 sequences are LNHNV and YYDKDF (reference sequence). Germline trimming cut 3 bases from V and 4 bases from J; bases unmatched to any gene: 10. The CDR3 coding sequence is TGTGCCACCAGCAGGGCGACAGGGGCCAGGCCCTATGGCTACACCTTC. This codes for CATSRATGARPYGYTF.

The chain is built from TRBV15 and TRBJ2-1; weak D call: TRBD2 (6 bases). The CDR3 sequence is 17 residues long. CDR1 is LNHNV and CDR2 is YYDKDF in the germline V gene (reference sequence). Trimming took 0 bases from V and 2 from J, leaving 14 bases between them. The CDR3 reads CATSREASGLAYNEQFF. The CDR3 coding sequence is TGTGCCACCAGCAGAGAAGCCTCGGGACTCGCCTACAATGAGCAGTTCTTC.

The rearrangement joins TRBV7-2 to TRBJ2-4; TRBD1 aligns across 9 bases. V gave up 5 bases and J gave up 6 bases; unmatched junction bases: 8. CDR3 length: 15 residues. CDR1 SGHTA and CDR2 FQGNSA come from the germline V gene. In nucleotides, the CDR3 is TGTGCCAGCAGCCGTTTACAGGGGGCGTCAAACATTCAGTACTTC. It encodes CASSRLQGASNIQYF.

The V call is TRBV5-1, the J call TRBJ2-1; 9 bases are shared with TRBD2. CDR3 length: 17 residues. V shed 0 bases and J 6 bases; nucleotides not matched to a gene: 10. The germline CDR1 and CDR2 sequences are SGHRS and YFSETQ. The CDR3 loop reads CASSLGSSLAGINEQFF. CDR3 nucleotide sequence: TGCGCCAGCAGCTTGGGAAGTTCACTAGCGGGTATCAATGAGCAGTTCTTC.

V is TRBV7-9 and J is TRBJ2-2; 7 nucleotides line up with TRBD2. Trimming removed 4 bases from V and 5 bases from J; junction bases left unmatched: 4. CDR3 length: 14 amino acids. Per germline, CDR1 SEHNR and CDR2 FQNEAQ (reference sequence). The CDR3 coding sequence is TGTGCCAGCAGCTCCGGACTAGTAACCGGGGAGCTGTTTTTT. It is translated as CASSSGLVTGELFF.

The J gene is TRBJ2-3, the V gene TRBV27, with D possibly matching TRBD2 (5 bases). CDR3 length equals 17 residues. Between the trimmed V and J ends, which lost 3 bases and 3 bases, there was a span of 19 bases. Looked up from germline, CDR1 is MNHEY and CDR2 is SMNVEV (reference sequence). DNA for the CDR3: TGTGCCAGCAGTTTTCTCTGGAGGCGGGCTAATACAGATACGCAGTATTTT. This sequence encodes CASSFLWRRANTDTQYF.

In its sample, this clone was seen a few times. This chain connects TRBV14 to TRBJ1-2; TRBD1 matches 7 bases. The ends lost 3 bases at V and 4 bases at J; junction bases unmatched: 8. Looked up from germline, CDR1 is SGHDN and CDR2 is FVKESK. The CDR3 runs 15 residues. CDR3 nucleotides: TGTGCCAGCAGCCAGGCCGGACAGGCGACCTATGGCTACACCTTC. This sequence encodes CASSQAGQATYGYTF.

J is TRBJ1-2 and V is TRBV6-5, with TRBD1 matching 9 bases. CDR1 and CDR2 from the germline V gene are MNHEY and SVGAGI. Trimming cost V 1 base and J 3 bases; bases outside gene matches: 3. The length of the CDR3 is 15 residues. CDR3 coding DNA: TGTGCCAGCAGTTACTGGGACAGGGCCCACTATGGCTACACCTTC. It is translated as CASSYWDRAHYGYTF.

The chain links TRBV10-1 to TRBJ2-5, with 7 positions matching TRBD2. Germline trimming cut 0 bases from V and 11 bases from J; bases unmatched to any gene: 6. CDR3 length: 13 amino acids. Germline-derived CDR1 and CDR2 are WNHNN and SYGVQD (reference sequence). CDR3 bases: TGCGCCAGCAGTGAGTCGGGGCCGCGGGAGCAGTACTTC. Translated, it gives CASSESGPREQYF.

The V gene is TRBV28, the J gene TRBJ2-7, with D unclear. Germline V CDR1 and CDR2: MDHEN, SYDVKM. This CDR3 is 13 amino acids long. V gave up 6 bases and J gave up 0 bases, with 9 bases separating them. CDR3 sequence: CASRSPGSYEQYF. The CDR3 DNA follows: TGTGCCAGCAGGTCACCCGGCTCCTACGAGCAGTACTTC.

This chain links TRBV19 with TRBJ2-1; tentatively, D is TRBD2 (6 bases). The CDR3 extends over 16 amino acids. Germline CDR1 and CDR2: LNHDA and SQIVND (reference sequence). The germline V and J ends were trimmed by 5 bases and 3 bases, with 17 bases remaining between them. CDR3 bases: TGTGCCAGTAGTTCCCGGACTAACCCCTTCTACAATGAGCAGTTCTTC. This translates into CASSSRTNPFYNEQFF. Complete variable domain (other parts from reference TRBV19 and TRBJ2-1): DGGITQSPKYLFRKEGQNVTLSCEQNLNHDAMYWYRQDPGQGLRLIYYSQIVNDFQKGDIAEGYSVSREKKESFPLTVTSAQKNPTAFYLCASSSRTNPFYNEQFFGPGTRLTVL.

The chain carries TRBV5-1 and TRBJ2-3; 8 nucleotides align to TRBD2. The CDR3 is 14 residues long. CDR1 is SGHRS, CDR2 YFSETQ, per germline. Trimming took 2 bases from V and 5 from J; bases not matched to a gene: 4. The CDR3 DNA is TGCGCCAGCAGCTTAACGGGGGGGGTAGATACGCAGTATTTT. Its translation: CASSLTGGVDTQYF.

CDR3 loop: CASSRQGIYGYTF. The CDR3 nucleotides are TGTGCCAGCAGTCGACAGGGGATCTATGGCTACACCTTC. The chain has TRBV6-1 and TRBJ1-2, with TRBD1 matching over 8 bases. Germline V gives CDR1 MNHNS, CDR2 SASEGT. The V and J ends lost 5 bases and 4 bases, in that order; junction bases with no gene match: 3. The CDR3 runs to 13 residues.

A single count supports this clone. The chain recombines TRBV19 with TRBJ2-5; TRBD2 agrees at 9 bases. The CDR3 is made up of 15 amino acids. With V trimmed by 3 bases and J by 4 bases, 6 bases remained unmatched. Germline V CDR1 and CDR2: LNHDA, SQIVND (reference sequence). The CDR3 DNA reads as TGTGCCAGTAGTATGGGACTAGCAAGGGGAGAGACCCAGTACTTC. It yields the protein CASSMGLARGETQYF.

The V call is TRBV7-3, the J call TRBJ2-2; a possible D gene is TRBD2 (5 bases). Trimming stripped 3 bases from V and 1 base from J, with 9 bases between. CDR1 is SGHTA, CDR2 FQGTGA, per germline. This CDR3 has 15 amino acids. The CDR3 bases are TGTGCCAGCAGCTTGGCGGGTGGGAACACCGGGGAGCTGTTTTTT. This translates into CASSLAGGNTGELFF.

A few counts support this clone. CDR3 sequence: CASSLSGTGGHEQYF. The CDR3 coding sequence is TGTGCCAGCTCACTCTCCGGGACAGGGGGGCACGAGCAGTACTTC. The chain links TRBV18 to TRBJ2-5, with 11 bases lining up with TRBD1. The DNA end is more similar to TRBJ2-7, so the J call may be wrong. CDR1 is KGHSH and CDR2 is LQKENI in the germline V gene. The CDR3 extends over 15 amino acids.

The genes are TRBV7-9 and TRBJ1-1; a weak D match, TRBD1 (5 bases). The V gene lost 5 bases and the J gene lost 6 bases, with 16 bases spanning the gap. Looked up from germline, CDR1 is SEHNR and CDR2 is FQNEAQ (reference sequence). CDR3 length equals 14 residues. This chain's CDR3 is CASSPRGGWAEAFF. The CDR3 coding sequence is TGTGCCAGCAGCCCTAGGGGTGGGTGGGCTGAAGCTTTCTTT.

The V gene is TRBV10-2, the J gene TRBJ2-2; D unresolved. The CDR3 has 14 residues. Germline CDR1 WSHSY, CDR2 SAAADI. The V end was cut by 4 bases, the J end by 1 base, with 7 bases between. CDR3 residues: CASSGSENTGELFF. CDR3 in DNA: TGCGCCAGCAGTGGAAGCGAGAACACCGGGGAGCTGTTTTTT.

The chain is built from TRBV7-6 and TRBJ2-7; weak D call: TRBD2 (5 bases). This CDR3 spans 14 amino acids. CDR1 is SGHVS and CDR2 is FNYEAQ in the germline V gene. V gave up 1 base and J gave up 1 base, with 8 bases separating them. The CDR3 sequence is CASSLVRGSYEQYF. In DNA form, the CDR3 reads TGTGCCAGCAGCTTAGTCCGAGGGTCCTACGAGCAGTACTTC.